These 16 T cell receptor beta chains share one sample of origin, sequenced in a study of HIV-infected children after antiretroviral therapy interruption. Treatment meaning: PENTA 11 planned treatment interruption arm or continuous ART arm. The TCR library was built from RNA with a 3' RACE protocol and unique molecular identifiers. TCRdb fed the 3' RACE reads into MiXCR, producing one record per CDR3 protein. There are around 50,000 distinct CDR3 sequences in the sample; 4.3% occur only once, and 0.7% lies in the top ten. Here the sequenced sample was CD45RA+ CD4+ T cells from PBMCs, pooled from several time points, taken from a donor given antiretroviral therapy, either interrupted or continuous. Subset denoted: naive CD4+ CD45RA+ CD45RO- T cells. The receptor source for this set is a pool of human donors with HIV.

Many counts were recorded for this clonotype. V usage is TRBV7-9 and J usage is TRBJ2-7; TRBD1 matches 7 bases. The germline gives CDR1 SEHNR, CDR2 FQNEAQ (reference sequence). V shed 5 bases and J 6 bases; nucleotides not matched to a gene: 4. The CDR3 spans 12 residues. As DNA, the CDR3 is TGTGCCAGCAGCCCGACAGGGTCCGAGCAGTACTTC. It translates to CASSPTGSEQYF.

This clonotype was recorded at least ten times. V gene TRBV12-3 or TRBV12-4 combines with J gene TRBJ2-3, with 7 positions matching TRBD2. The CDR3 has 14 amino acids. After removal of 5 bases from V and 4 bases from J, the junction contained 6 bases not matched to a gene. The CDR3 loop is CASSQRTSSDTQYF. The CDR3 nucleotides are TGTGCCAGCAGTCAACGGACTAGTTCAGATACGCAGTATTTT.

The table lists this clonotype with many counts. J is TRBJ1-4 and V is TRBV6-5; weak D call: TRBD1 (6 bases). Germline lookup yields CDR1 MNHEY and CDR2 SVGAGI. The CDR3 is made up of 14 amino acids. The ends were cut back, 5 bases at V and 7 bases at J, with 14 bases in the middle. The CDR3 reads CASSHRVVGEKLFF. As DNA, the CDR3 is TGTGCCAGCAGTCACAGGGTTGTCGGTGAAAAACTGTTTTTT.

This clonotype was observed many times. V is TRBV10-3 and J is TRBJ2-7, with D unresolved. This CDR3 is built from 12 residues. V was pared by 5 bases and J by 3 bases, with 8 bases between. CDR1 is ENHRY, CDR2 SYGVKD, per germline. CDR3 sequence: CAISSVIYEQYF. CDR3 DNA sequence: TGTGCCATCAGTTCTGTTATCTACGAGCAGTACTTC.

Ten or more counts support this clonotype. The rearrangement uses TRBV6-6 and TRBJ2-7; possible D gene TRBD1, 6 bases. Germline V gene sequence: CDR1 MNHNY, CDR2 SVGAGI (reference sequence). V shed 4 bases and J shed 0 bases, with 10 bases lying between them. The CDR3 spans 14 residues. CDR3 bases: TGTGCCAGCAGTTTACAGGGTAGCTCCTACGAGCAGTACTTC. This sequence encodes CASSLQGSSYEQYF.

V gene TRBV6-5 combines with J gene TRBJ1-1; D remains unclear. The CDR3 is 14 amino acids. The V gene lost 6 bases and the J gene lost 0 bases, with 11 bases spanning the gap. The germline CDR1 and CDR2 sequences are MNHEY and SVGAGI. For the CDR3, the DNA is TGTGCCAGCAGAACGGGATTAATGAACACTGAAGCTTTCTTT. Translated, it gives CASRTGLMNTEAFF.

This clonotype occurred many times. The V gene is TRBV12-3 or TRBV12-4, the J gene TRBJ1-6, with D possibly matching TRBD1 (6 bases). This CDR3 is built from 15 residues. Trimming removed 3 bases from V and 4 bases from J, with 10 bases in between. CDR3 sequence reads: CASSFQQGYNSPLHF. The CDR3 DNA sequence: TGTGCCAGCAGTTTCCAACAGGGTTATAATTCACCCCTCCACTTT.

This clonotype has ten or more counts. V is TRBV6-2 or TRBV6-3 and J is TRBJ2-3; D unclear. V lost 3 bases and J 6 bases, leaving 4 bases between the germline ends. CDR1 is MNHEY, CDR2 SVGEGT, per germline. The CDR3 is 11 residues long. In DNA, the CDR3 is TGTGCCAGCAGTTATATTGATACGCAGTATTTT. Residues: CASSYIDTQYF.

The chain joins TRBV23-1 to TRBJ1-6; D not resolved. TRBV23-1 has ORF status, its function being uncertain. The CDR3 runs 16 residues. With 0 bases removed from V and 7 bases from J, the gap between germline ends came to 13 bases. The CDR3 bases are TGCGCCAGCAGTCAATCTGGCAGACTAATAAATTCACCCCTCCACTTT. Residues: CASSQSGRLINSPLHF.

This clonotype was detected ten times or more. The chain carries TRBV25-1 and TRBJ2-1, with D perhaps matching TRBD1 (6 bases). Trimming took 2 bases from V and 8 from J, leaving 10 bases between them. Looked up from germline, CDR1 is MGHDK and CDR2 is SYGVNS. The length of the CDR3 is 13 residues. CDR3 protein: CASSEQAGDEQFF. In DNA, the CDR3 is TGTGCCAGCAGTGAACAGGCAGGGGATGAGCAGTTCTTC.

This clonotype appeared many times. CDR3 amino acids: CASSIVLSNNQPQHF. CDR3 sequence (DNA): TGTGCCAGTAGTATAGTATTGTCCAACAATCAGCCCCAGCATTTT. This rearrangement joins TRBV19 to TRBJ1-5; D is unresolved. Germline CDR1 and CDR2: LNHDA and SQIVND (reference sequence). The CDR3 loop spans 15 amino acids. Trimming shortened V by 1 base and J by 3 bases, and 10 bases separated the two germline ends.

On this clonotype: One end of the junction fails to match germline, which may point to a read error. The chain is built from TRBV27 and TRBJ1-2; D call uncertain. Germline V CDR1 and CDR2: MNHEY, SMNVEV (reference sequence). The CDR3 has 13 residues. The chain's CDR3 is CASSLSLNYGYTF. The CDR3 region has the DNA TGTGCCAGCAGTCTATCCTTGAACTATGGCTACACCTTC.

This clonotype was detected ten times or more. The gene calls are TRBV11-2 and TRBJ2-4; weak D call: TRBD2 (6 bases). The CDR3 covers 16 residues. Germline V gives CDR1 SGHAT, CDR2 FQNNGV. V gave up 5 bases and J gave up 8 bases, with 22 bases separating them. This CDR3 is CASSQLGGGMSDIQYF. The CDR3 DNA reads as TGTGCCAGCAGCCAACTCGGAGGAGGGATGAGTGACATTCAGTACTTC.

This clonotype has at least ten counts. V and J are TRBV5-1 and TRBJ2-1, with 8 positions matching TRBD1. Germline CDR1 SGHRS, CDR2 YFSETQ. This CDR3 region has 16 residues. The J segment lost 6 bases and the V segment lost 0 bases, leaving 8 bases of the junction unmatched. CDR3 in amino acids: CASSLGSGGHSNEQFF. The CDR3 DNA sequence: TGCGCCAGCAGCTTGGGTTCAGGGGGCCACAGCAATGAGCAGTTCTTC. The full variable domain, in which reference TRBV5-1 and TRBJ2-1 provide the parts outside the CDR3, is KAGVTQTPRYLIKTRGQQVTLSCSPISGHRSVSWYQQTPGQGLQFLFEYFSETQRNKGNFPGRFSGRQFSNSRSEMNVSTLELGDSALYLCASSLGSGGHSNEQFFGPGTRLTVL.

This clonotype has a handful of counts. The rearrangement uses TRBV20-1 and TRBJ1-5, with TRBD1 as a possible D gene (5 bases). Germline V gene sequence: CDR1 DFQATT, CDR2 SNEGSKA (reference sequence). The CDR3 sequence is 15 residues long. Trimming took off 6 bases at V and 4 bases at J, with 19 bases between the two ends. DNA for the CDR3: TGCAGTGCCCAGACCCAAAGGGGCCCTAATCAGCCCCAGCATTTT. Amino acid sequence: CSAQTQRGPNQPQHF.

V and J are TRBV5-1 and TRBJ2-7; D is possibly TRBD2 (6 bases). The germline CDR1 and CDR2 sequences are SGHRS and YFSETQ. The CDR3 has 15 amino acids. The germline V and J ends were trimmed by 0 bases and 0 bases, with 10 bases remaining between them. In nucleotides, the CDR3 is TGCGCCAGCAGCTTGGGAGCGGGTCCCTCCTACGAGCAGTACTTC. It specifies CASSLGAGPSYEQYF.